The 25 T cell receptor beta chains listed next were all sequenced from one sample in a study of cytomegalovirus exposure and HLA in healthy donors. PCR employed 60 Vbeta and 13 Jbeta primers. Generated by immunoSEQ multiplex PCR, the TCRdb table keeps only in-frame clones and is missing some. This repertoire shows fewer than 200,000 clones, 73% found once; its top ten account for roughly 5.2%. Sequencing used PBMCs. The receptors shown here come from a woman younger than 30 in good health and CMV-seropositive.

The chain carries TRBV5-6 and TRBJ2-5, with D possibly matching TRBD2 (5 bases). Germline CDR1 and CDR2: SGHDT and YYEEEE. The CDR3 loop spans 16 amino acids. V shed 0 bases and J shed 2 bases, with 14 bases lying between them. The DNA of the CDR3 is TGTGCCAGCAGCTTGGCTTTTGCGGGTGAGCAAGAGACCCAGTACTTC. Residues: CASSLAFAGEQETQYF.

This rearrangement joins TRBV5-1 to TRBJ2-7; 8 bases are shared with TRBD2. The CDR3 totals 16 residues. Germline loops: CDR1 SGHRS, CDR2 YFSETQ. J was trimmed by 4 bases and V by 1 base; bases with no gene match: 10. The CDR3 loop reads CASSLLPGSGEYEQYF. The CDR3 DNA reads as TGCGCCAGCAGCTTGCTCCCGGGTAGCGGGGAATACGAGCAGTACTTC.

This clone is a singleton in its sample. This chain links TRBV5-8 with TRBJ1-1; a possible D gene is TRBD1 (5 bases). Germline loops: CDR1 SGHTS, CDR2 YDEGEE. Trimming took off 4 bases at V and 0 bases at J, with 13 bases between the two ends. CDR3 length: 15 residues. CDR3 bases: TGTGCCAGCAGCCCCCAGGGCGCGGTGAACACTGAAGCTTTCTTT. The encoded protein is CASSPQGAVNTEAFF.

Regarding this clone: At one end, the junction sequence differs from germline, possibly due to a read error. The V call is TRBV5-1, the J call TRBJ1-3, with 9 bases matching TRBD1. Germline CDR1 SGHRS, CDR2 YFSETQ. This CDR3 region has 17 residues. In nucleotides, the CDR3 is TGCGCCGGCAGCTGGGGACAGGGCGGAGGATCTGGAAACACCATATATTTT. It yields the protein CAGSWGQGGGSGNTIYF.

In regard to this clone: A read error may produce the germline difference seen at one junction end. The rearrangement joins TRBV7-7 to TRBJ2-1; D might be TRBD1 (6 bases). From germline, CDR1 is SSHAT and CDR2 FNYEAQ (reference sequence). The CDR3 is made up of 13 amino acids. In DNA form, the CDR3 reads TGTGCTAGCAGCAGTAACAGGGATAATGAGCAGTTCTTC. Translated: CASSSNRDNEQFF.

The V call is TRBV5-1, the J call TRBJ2-6; 11 bases are a match to TRBD2. The CDR3 runs 21 residues. The V gene's germline CDR1 is SGHRS and CDR2 YFSETQ. V dropped 0 bases and J dropped 0; count of bases not matched to a gene: 11. The CDR3, as DNA: TGCGCCAGCAGCTTGGTAGGGCTAGCGGGGGGCCATCGCTCTGGGGCCAACGTCCTGACTTTC. Protein sequence: CASSLVGLAGGHRSGANVLTF.

The genes are TRBV20-1 and TRBJ1-2; 9 bases agree with TRBD1. This CDR3 spans 11 amino acids. Germline V gene data show CDR1 as DFQATT and CDR2 as SNEGSKA (reference sequence). The junction had 7 bases not matched to a gene; V was cut back by 7 bases and J by 10 bases. CDR3 DNA sequence: TGCAGTGTTAGCCGGGACAGGGTCTACACCTTC. It translates to CSVSRDRVYTF.

About this clone: The sample has other DNA sequences that encode this CDR3 too. CDR3 nucleotide sequence: TGCGCCAGCAGCTTGGCCGGTAGCACAGATACGCAGTATTTT. It is translated as CASSLAGSTDTQYF. The chain combines TRBV5-1 with TRBJ2-3; D is ambiguous. Germline CDR1 and CDR2: SGHRS and YFSETQ. Trimming pared 0 bases from V and 0 bases from J, leaving 5 bases between. This CDR3 spans 14 amino acids.

The V and J genes are TRBV7-2 and TRBJ1-2; 8 positions match TRBD1. The CDR3 runs to 16 residues. The germline CDR1 and CDR2 sequences are SGHTA and FQGNSA. V shed 2 bases, J shed 5 bases, and the junction held 10 bases outside the gene matches. The CDR3 DNA sequence: TGTGCCAGCAGCTTAAGTCCTGCCGGGACAGGATATGGCTACACCTTC. Its protein is CASSLSPAGTGYGYTF.

The chain employs TRBV6-1 and TRBJ2-2; TRBD2 might be the D (7 bases). This CDR3 contains 14 residues. Germline-derived CDR1 and CDR2 are MNHNS and SASEGT. Trimming pared 6 bases from V and 6 bases from J, leaving 14 bases between. In nucleotides, the CDR3 is TGTGCCAGCAGGGAGGGGGGGGCGGCCGGGGAGCTGTTTTTT. Translation gives CASREGGAAGELFF.

J is TRBJ2-2 and V is TRBV2; 8 nucleotides align to TRBD1. Trimming at V came to 9 bases and at J to 4 bases, leaving 7 bases not matched to a gene. Germline CDR1 is SNHLY and CDR2 is FYNNEI. CDR3 length: 14 residues. CDR3 in DNA: TGTGCCAGTGTCCTACAGGGGGTCACCGGGGAGCTGTTTTTT. Its protein product is CASVLQGVTGELFF.

The chain uses TRBV19 and TRBJ1-5, with no clear D. The germline gives CDR1 LNHDA, CDR2 SQIVND (reference sequence). V lost 4 bases and J 1 base, leaving 11 bases between the germline ends. The CDR3 spans 15 residues. DNA for the CDR3: TGTGCCAGTAGTAATCCGGGGAAGAGCAATCAGCCCCAGCATTTT. Translated, it gives CASSNPGKSNQPQHF.

The chain employs TRBV19 and TRBJ2-1, with a weak D call TRBD2 (5 bases). The CDR3 extends over 15 amino acids. Germline assignment: CDR1 LNHDA and CDR2 SQIVND (reference sequence). Trimming shortened V by 7 bases and J by 4 bases, and 17 bases separated the two germline ends. As DNA, the CDR3 is TGTGCCAGTAATGCCCCGGGGTTCTCATACAATGAGCAGTTCTTC. Protein sequence: CASNAPGFSYNEQFF.

This clone was detected a few times. The V call is TRBV9, the J call TRBJ2-5, with 8 positions matching TRBD2. Germline V CDR1 and CDR2: SGDLS, YYNGEE. The CDR3 covers 16 residues. The junction had 9 bases not matched to a gene; V was cut back by 0 bases and J by 5 bases. CDR3 residues: CASSVATRGGQETQYF. DNA for the CDR3: TGTGCCAGCAGCGTAGCTACTCGCGGGGGGCAGGAGACCCAGTACTTC.

The chain employs TRBV7-6 and TRBJ2-3; 8 bases line up with TRBD1. Per germline, CDR1 SGHVS and CDR2 FNYEAQ. Losses at the gene ends were 7 bases for V and 0 bases for J; bases not matched to a gene: 18. This CDR3 contains 19 residues. The CDR3 nucleotides are TGTGCCAGCACCTTGCAGGGGGCGGGATTCCCCCGTAGCACAGATACGCAGTATTTT. It yields the protein CASTLQGAGFPRSTDTQYF.

The chain carries TRBV5-1 and TRBJ2-7; 8 bases agree with TRBD1. The germline CDR1 and CDR2 sequences are SGHRS and YFSETQ. This CDR3 spans 15 amino acids. Trimming removed 0 bases from V and 0 bases from J; junction bases left unmatched: 2. The CDR3 reads CASSLGQGASYEQYF. In DNA, the CDR3 is TGCGCCAGCAGCTTGGGGCAGGGGGCCTCCTACGAGCAGTACTTC.

The gene calls are TRBV7-9 and TRBJ1-5; D may be TRBD1 (5 bases). Germline V gene lookup returns CDR1 SEHNR and CDR2 FQNEAQ (reference sequence). V dropped 0 bases and J dropped 6 bases, with 6 bases sitting between them. The CDR3 is 13 residues long. DNA of the CDR3: TGTGCCAGCAGCTTAGCGCAGGGTCAGCCCCAGCATTTT. Its protein is CASSLAQGQPQHF.

The CDR3 nucleotides read TGTGCCAGCAGCCTCTCCGTGTCCTACGAGCAGTACTTC. It translates to CASSLSVSYEQYF. V is TRBV7-9 and J is TRBJ2-7; D is undetermined. Germline loops: CDR1 SEHNR, CDR2 FQNEAQ (reference sequence). There are 13 residues in the CDR3. V was trimmed by 5 bases and J by 1 base, leaving 9 bases between them.

This chain links TRBV11-2 with TRBJ2-3; D ambiguous. This CDR3 region has 15 residues. Looked up from germline, CDR1 is SGHAT and CDR2 is FQNNGV. The V and J ends lost 2 bases and 4 bases respectively, with 13 bases between them. CDR3 sequence reads: CASSLYTGVSDTQYF. CDR3 in DNA: TGTGCCAGCAGCTTATACACCGGAGTATCAGATACGCAGTATTTT.

The V gene is TRBV6-5, the J gene TRBJ1-1, with no clear D. The CDR3 length is 13 residues. Per germline, CDR1 MNHEY and CDR2 SVGAGI. Trimming removed 5 bases at V and 4 bases at J, with 11 bases between. The CDR3 region is CASSRGLSTEAFF. DNA of the CDR3: TGTGCCAGCAGTCGCGGACTGAGCACTGAAGCTTTCTTT.

V and J are TRBV30 and TRBJ1-2; D is unclear. Trimming removed 8 bases at V and 4 bases at J, with 11 bases between. CDR3 size: 11 residues. CDR1 is GTSNPN and CDR2 is SVGIG in the germline V gene (reference sequence). CDR3 DNA: TGTGCCCTACGGGTCCTCTATGGCTACACCTTC. Translated: CALRVLYGYTF.

V is TRBV15 and J is TRBJ2-2; D may be TRBD1 (6 bases). CDR3 length: 14 amino acids. The V end lost 7 bases, the J end lost 1 base, and 10 bases lay between the germline ends. Germline-derived CDR1 and CDR2 are LNHNV and YYDKDF (reference sequence). The CDR3 protein is CATKTGLNTGELFF. CDR3 DNA sequence: TGTGCCACCAAGACAGGACTGAACACCGGGGAGCTGTTTTTT.

The chain carries TRBV7-9 and TRBJ2-7, with 11 bases fitting TRBD1. This CDR3 contains 16 residues. V was pared by 1 base and J by 5 bases, with 7 bases of the junction left unmatched. The germline V gene has CDR1 SEHNR and CDR2 FQNEAQ (reference sequence). CDR3 residues: CASSLGTGGGGDEQYF. The CDR3, as DNA: TGTGCCAGCAGCTTAGGGACAGGGGGCGGGGGTGACGAGCAGTACTTC.

The chain employs TRBV19 and TRBJ1-2; possible D gene TRBD1, 6 bases. This CDR3 is built from 13 residues. The V and J ends lost 4 bases and 3 bases respectively, with 9 bases between them. CDR1 is LNHDA and CDR2 is SQIVND in the germline V gene (reference sequence). This chain's CDR3 is CASSRNRDYGYTF. The CDR3 DNA sequence: TGTGCCAGTAGTAGAAACAGGGACTATGGCTACACCTTC.

This chain uses TRBV7-3 with TRBJ2-1; 8 positions match TRBD2. CDR3 size: 14 residues. V trimming: 6 bases; J trimming: 8 bases; junction bases outside the gene matches: 9. CDR1 is SGHTA and CDR2 is FQGTGA in the germline V gene. This chain's CDR3 is CASRPSGGSDEQFF. The CDR3 DNA is TGTGCCAGCAGACCCAGCGGGGGAAGCGATGAGCAGTTCTTC. The whole variable domain, remainder taken from reference TRBV7-3 and TRBJ2-1, is GAGVSQTPSNKVTEKGKYVELRCDPISGHTALYWYRQSLGQGPEFLIYFQGTGAADDSGLPNDRFFAVRPEGSVSTLKIQRTERGDSAVYLCASRPSGGSDEQFFGPGTRLTVL.